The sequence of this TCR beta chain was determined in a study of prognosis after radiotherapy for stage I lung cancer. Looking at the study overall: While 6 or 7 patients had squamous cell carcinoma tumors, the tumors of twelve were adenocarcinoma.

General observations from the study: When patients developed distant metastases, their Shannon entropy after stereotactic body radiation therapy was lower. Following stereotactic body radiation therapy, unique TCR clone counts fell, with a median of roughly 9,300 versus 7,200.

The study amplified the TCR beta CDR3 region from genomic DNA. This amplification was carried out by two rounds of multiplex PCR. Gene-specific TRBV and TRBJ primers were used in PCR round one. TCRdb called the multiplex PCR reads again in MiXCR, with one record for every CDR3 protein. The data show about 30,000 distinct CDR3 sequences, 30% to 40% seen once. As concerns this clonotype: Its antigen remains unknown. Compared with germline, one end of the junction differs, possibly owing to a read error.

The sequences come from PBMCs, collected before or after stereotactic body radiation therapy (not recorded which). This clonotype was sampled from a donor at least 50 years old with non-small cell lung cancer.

The CDR3 loop is CASSLLGGYTGELFF. The DNA for the CDR3 is TGTGCCAGCAGTTTGTTGGGCGGGTACACCGGAGAGCTGTTTTTT. The genes are TRBV27 and TRBJ2-2, with a tentative D call TRBD2 (5 bases). The CDR3 consists of 15 residues. Germline CDR1 reads MNHEY; CDR2 reads SMNVEV (reference sequence).